Listed here is a single T cell receptor beta chain. Its matching antigen is unknown. Time point reported: pretreatment peripheral blood. Patient sample counts ranged from 1 to 8, pretreatment and on-treatment. This sample is drawn from a study of PD-L1 blockade in urothelial cancer. As for the study in general: Median T cell yield from blood was fewer than 150,000. Regarding the study as a whole: Below-median pretreatment blood TCR clonality predicted better survival.

CDR1 is SGHAT, CDR2 FQNNGV, per germline. V lost 5 bases and J 0 bases, leaving 8 bases between the germline ends. CDR3 length: 13 residues. Produced via immunoSEQ multiplex PCR; TCRdb's table is partial and in-frame only. Of some 87,000 clones listed, about nine tenths are singletons. The source of this sequence is a man between 60 and 75 years old with urothelial cancer. The sequencing here drew on PBMCs, taken around atezolizumab (anti-PD-L1) treatment. The chain links TRBV11-2 to TRBJ2-7; D is unclear. In nucleotides, the CDR3 is TGTGCCAGCAGCCGACGGAGCTCCTACGAGCAGTACTTC. It encodes CASSRRSSYEQYF.